Below, 28 T cell receptor beta chains from the same sample are listed, as sequenced in a study of blood T cell repertoires in COVID-19. Assay: immunoSEQ multiplex PCR; the TCRdb copy retains only in-frame clones and omits some. The sample has about 180,000 clones; around 83% are singletons. Material: peripheral blood. These receptors came from a woman in her twenties or thirties with active or convalescent COVID-19.

The V and J genes are TRBV18 and TRBJ1-1, with D uncertain. The V gene's germline CDR1 is KGHSH and CDR2 LQKENI. Trimming cost V 3 bases and J 3 bases, with 11 bases left between them. The CDR3 extends over 14 amino acids. CDR3 in DNA: TGTGCCAGCTCACCTTCCGACATTGACACTGAAGCTTTCTTT. Protein product: CASSPSDIDTEAFF.

This clone has just one count. At one of its ends the junction is not consistent with the germline gene, which may arise from a read error. The chain carries TRBV6-6 and TRBJ2-3; weak D call: TRBD2 (7 bases). This CDR3 has 15 amino acids. Germline CDR1 MNHNY, CDR2 SVGAGI (reference sequence). Here the CDR3 reads CTSTVRGGNTDTQYF. The CDR3 coding sequence is TGTACCAGCACGGTGAGGGGGGGGAACACAGATACGCAGTATTTT.

The table lists this clone with a count of one. The chain has TRBV7-9 and TRBJ2-7, with 8 positions matching TRBD2. CDR3 length: 14 amino acids. Trimming took 1 base from V and 6 from J; bases not matched to a gene: 5. Germline loops: CDR1 SEHNR, CDR2 FQNEAQ (reference sequence). The CDR3 spells CASSLGGLVSEQYF. CDR3 nucleotide sequence: TGTGCCAGCAGCTTAGGGGGACTAGTAAGCGAGCAGTACTTC.

The chain has TRBV10-3 and TRBJ2-1; TRBD2 aligns across 7 bases. J gave up 5 bases and V 4 bases, and 8 bases lay outside the gene matches. Germline V gene data show CDR1 as ENHRY and CDR2 as SYGVKD. The CDR3 length is 15 residues. CDR3 coding DNA: TGTGCCATCAGTGTTGGGCTAGCGGAAAACAATGAGCAGTTCTTC. It codes for CAISVGLAENNEQFF.

This chain joins TRBV9 and TRBJ2-1, with 16 positions matching TRBD2. The CDR3 extends over 16 amino acids. In germline, CDR1 is SGDLS, CDR2 YYNGEE. V trimming: 4 bases; J trimming: 8 bases; junction bases outside the gene matches: 6. CDR3 in DNA: TGTGCCAGCAGCAGACCGGGACTAGCGGGAGGGTATGAGCAGTTCTTC. This translates into CASSRPGLAGGYEQFF.

This chain links TRBV3-1 (or the pseudogene TRBV3-2) with TRBJ2-1, with D hard to call. The CDR3 is made up of 13 amino acids. The germline V gene encodes CDR1 LGHDT and CDR2 YNNKEL (reference sequence). Trimming stripped 4 bases from V and 4 bases from J, with 8 bases between. This CDR3 reads CASSPTDYNEQFF. CDR3 nucleotides: TGTGCCAGCAGCCCTACAGATTACAATGAGCAGTTCTTC.

The chain employs TRBV5-1 and TRBJ2-3; 10 positions agree with TRBD2. CDR3 length: 16 amino acids. In germline, CDR1 is SGHRS, CDR2 YFSETQ. V was clipped by 2 bases and J by 4 bases; unmatched bases: 7. The CDR3 here is CASSLELAGVSDTQYF. CDR3 nucleotide sequence: TGCGCCAGCAGCTTAGAGCTAGCGGGAGTGTCAGATACGCAGTATTTT. Drawing the rest from reference TRBV5-1 and TRBJ2-3, the complete variable domain is KAGVTQTPRYLIKTRGQQVTLSCSPISGHRSVSWYQQTPGQGLQFLFEYFSETQRNKGNFPGRFSGRQFSNSRSEMNVSTLELGDSALYLCASSLELAGVSDTQYFGPGTRLTVL.

This clone showed up just a few times. This chain joins TRBV25-1 and TRBJ1-2; weak D call: TRBD1 (6 bases). CDR1 MGHDK and CDR2 SYGVNS come from the germline V gene. This CDR3 has 17 amino acids. Trimming stripped 2 bases from V and 0 bases from J, with 16 bases between. In DNA form, the CDR3 reads TGTGCCAGCAGTGAAGGGCGGGGGCTTGGAACTAACTATGGCTACACCTTC. This encodes CASSEGRGLGTNYGYTF.

The chain carries TRBV2 and TRBJ1-3, with unresolved D. V shed 4 bases and J shed 0 bases, with 10 bases lying between them. In germline, CDR1 is SNHLY, CDR2 FYNNEI. The CDR3 consists of 15 residues. The chain's CDR3 is CASSGGLNSGNTIYF. The CDR3 DNA is TGTGCCAGCAGTGGAGGACTGAACTCTGGAAACACCATATATTTT.

V gene TRBV3-1 (or the pseudogene TRBV3-2) combines with J gene TRBJ2-7; 11 bases map to TRBD2. The CDR3 is made up of 15 amino acids. Germline CDR1 is LGHDT and CDR2 is YNNKEL (reference sequence). The V and J ends lost 4 bases and 5 bases, in that order; junction bases with no gene match: 7. This chain's CDR3 is CASSPRLAGRDEQYF. The CDR3 DNA is TGTGCCAGCAGCCCACGACTAGCGGGACGGGACGAGCAGTACTTC.

The gene calls are TRBV2 and TRBJ1-1; D gene uncertain. The germline V gene has CDR1 SNHLY and CDR2 FYNNEI. Trimming removed 6 bases from V and 0 bases from J, with 8 bases in between. The CDR3 length is 13 residues. CDR3 nucleotide sequence: TGTGCCAGCAGCTTAGATATGAACACTGAAGCTTTCTTT. It is translated as CASSLDMNTEAFF.

The chain combines TRBV18 with TRBJ1-3; TRBD1 aligns across 8 bases. V shed 3 bases, J shed 4 bases, and the junction held 5 bases outside the gene matches. Germline V gene sequence: CDR1 KGHSH, CDR2 LQKENI. The CDR3 has 15 amino acids. Written as DNA, the CDR3 is TGTGCCAGCTCACCTCAGGGGGCTCCCGGAAACACCATATATTTT. Residues: CASSPQGAPGNTIYF.

The chain uses TRBV10-2 and TRBJ1-5; D is ambiguous. This CDR3 is built from 14 residues. Trimming cost V 5 bases and J 2 bases, with 10 bases left between them. In germline, CDR1 is WSHSY, CDR2 SAAADI. Here the CDR3 reads CASSSISGNQPQHF. In DNA, the CDR3 is TGCGCCAGCAGTTCGATCTCGGGCAATCAGCCCCAGCATTTT.

This clone was seen just once. The V and J genes are TRBV28 and TRBJ2-7, with 12 bases aligning to TRBD1. Per germline, CDR1 MDHEN and CDR2 SYDVKM. The CDR3 contains 14 residues. V dropped 4 bases and J dropped 7; count of bases not matched to a gene: 5. CDR3 in amino acids: CASSSGQGAGEQYF. For the CDR3, the DNA is TGTGCCAGCAGTTCGGGACAGGGGGCGGGAGAGCAGTACTTC.

The V gene is TRBV19, the J gene TRBJ2-2, with TRBD2 identical over 12 bases. Losses at the gene ends were 6 bases for V and 3 bases for J; bases not matched to a gene: 8. This CDR3 spans 17 amino acids. CDR1 and CDR2 from the germline V gene are LNHDA and SQIVND (reference sequence). CDR3 bases: TGTGCCAGTAGGCCCGGGACTAGCGGGCCCTACACCGGGGAGCTGTTTTTT. As protein: CASRPGTSGPYTGELFF.

V usage is TRBV5-1 and J usage is TRBJ2-7; the match to TRBD2 covers 14 bases. V lost 3 bases to trimming and J lost 6 bases; unmatched junction nucleotides: 2. The CDR3 consists of 14 residues. The germline CDR1 and CDR2 sequences are SGHRS and YFSETQ. The CDR3: CASSSGTSGSEQYF. DNA for the CDR3: TGCGCCAGCAGCTCCGGGACTAGCGGGAGCGAGCAGTACTTC. Looking up the rest from reference TRBV5-1 and TRBJ2-7 gives the full variable domain: KAGVTQTPRYLIKTRGQQVTLSCSPISGHRSVSWYQQTPGQGLQFLFEYFSETQRNKGNFPGRFSGRQFSNSRSEMNVSTLELGDSALYLCASSSGTSGSEQYFGPGTRLTVT.

This rearrangement joins TRBV10-1 to TRBJ1-1, with 8 bases matching TRBD1. CDR1 and CDR2 (germline): WNHNN, SYGVQD (reference sequence). This CDR3 has 16 residues. Losses at the gene ends were 3 bases for V and 8 bases for J; bases not matched to a gene: 14. The CDR3 nucleotides are TGCGCCAGCAGTGACCCCTACCAGGGGGCAAACGGGGAAGCTTTCTTT. It is translated as CASSDPYQGANGEAFF.

CDR3 in amino acids: CASSPLSTGYTEAFF. In nucleotides, the CDR3 is TGTGCCAGCTCACCCCTTTCTACGGGGTACACTGAAGCTTTCTTT. V gene TRBV18 combines with J gene TRBJ1-1; D not certain. V lost 3 bases and J 3 bases, leaving 14 bases between the germline ends. CDR1 is KGHSH, CDR2 LQKENI, per germline. This CDR3 has 15 residues.

This chain joins TRBV24-1 and TRBJ2-7, with a possible D match to TRBD1 (5 bases). The germline gives CDR1 KGHDR, CDR2 SFDVKD. The CDR3 runs to 12 residues. V was clipped by 6 bases and J by 1 base, with 6 bases between them. CDR3 protein: CATSPGSYEQYF. Written as DNA, the CDR3 is TGTGCCACCAGTCCAGGGTCCTACGAGCAGTACTTC.

The chain is built from TRBV30 and TRBJ1-1; D remains unclear. The CDR3 length is 11 residues. The germline gives CDR1 GTSNPN, CDR2 SVGIG (reference sequence). V was cut by 7 bases and J by 6 bases, with 12 bases left in between. CDR3 sequence (DNA): TGTGCCTCACAAACCTTGGCTGAAGCTTTCTTT. Its protein is CASQTLAEAFF.

V and J are TRBV2 and TRBJ1-1; 7 bases line up with TRBD1. There are 13 residues in the CDR3. Germline CDR1 is SNHLY and CDR2 is FYNNEI. V shed 6 bases and J 7 bases; nucleotides not matched to a gene: 8. This chain's CDR3 is CASRQLRDSEAFF. In DNA, the CDR3 is TGTGCCAGCAGGCAACTCCGGGACAGTGAAGCTTTCTTT.

The gene calls are TRBV7-2 and TRBJ1-1; tentative D call: TRBD1 (6 bases). This CDR3 spans 15 amino acids. Germline CDR1 SGHTA, CDR2 FQGNSA. V was trimmed by 3 bases and J by 0 bases, leaving 11 bases between them. This chain's CDR3 is CASSLFGQMNTEAFF. As DNA, the CDR3 is TGTGCCAGCAGCTTGTTCGGACAGATGAACACTGAAGCTTTCTTT. The full variable domain, rest sourced from reference TRBV7-2 and TRBJ1-1, is GAGVSQSPSNKVTEKGKDVELRCDPISGHTALYWYRQSLGQGLEFLIYFQGNSAPDKSGLPSDRFSAERTGGSVSTLTIQRTQQEDSAVYLCASSLFGQMNTEAFFGQGTRLTVV.

This clone was detected only a few times. The CDR3 nucleotides are TGTGCCAGCAGCTTAGTGCGGACACCAATCTCTGGAAACACCATATATTTT. It encodes CASSLVRTPISGNTIYF. J is TRBJ1-3 and V is TRBV7-9; D possibly corresponds to TRBD1 (5 bases). V was trimmed by 1 base and J by 0 bases, leaving 13 bases between them. The CDR3 consists of 17 residues. The germline V gene encodes CDR1 SEHNR and CDR2 FQNEAQ (reference sequence).

The chain recombines TRBV5-1 with TRBJ2-1; 8 bases line up with TRBD1. The ends lost 4 bases at V and 7 bases at J; junction bases unmatched: 7. Germline V gene lookup returns CDR1 SGHRS and CDR2 YFSETQ. The CDR3 loop spans 14 amino acids. CDR3 sequence (DNA): TGCGCCAGCAGCCCGCCGGACAGGGTAAATGAGCAGTTCTTC. As protein: CASSPPDRVNEQFF.

V is TRBV30 and J is TRBJ1-1; TRBD1 agrees at 9 bases. Germline lookup yields CDR1 GTSNPN and CDR2 SVGIG (reference sequence). Trimming cost V 0 bases and J 5 bases; bases outside gene matches: 7. This CDR3 has 15 amino acids. CDR3 residues: CAWSVTGTGKTEAFF. The CDR3 coding sequence is TGTGCCTGGAGTGTAACCGGGACAGGGAAGACTGAAGCTTTCTTT.

The sample holds a few counts of this clone. This chain connects TRBV4-1 to TRBJ1-1; the D is unclear. V dropped 4 bases and J dropped 1 base, with 7 bases sitting between them. CDR1 and CDR2 (germline): MGHRA, YSYEKL. The CDR3 covers 13 residues. The CDR3 region has the DNA TGCGCCAGCAGCCCTCCTCCGAACACTGAAGCTTTCTTT. It translates to CASSPPPNTEAFF.

This clone was observed once. This chain joins TRBV6-1 and TRBJ2-7; 8 nucleotides line up with TRBD1. The V gene's germline CDR1 is MNHNS and CDR2 SASEGT. V lost 3 bases and J lost 3; bases outside the gene matches: 7. This CDR3 is 15 amino acids long. CDR3 DNA sequence: TGTGCCAGCAGTGATCCAGGACAGGGAGACTACGAGCAGTACTTC. Its translation: CASSDPGQGDYEQYF.

The rearrangement uses TRBV6-5 and TRBJ2-2; a weak D match, TRBD1 (6 bases). Trimming cost V 2 bases and J 7 bases, with 14 bases left between them. The CDR3 consists of 15 residues. Germline CDR1 reads MNHEY; CDR2 reads SVGAGI. DNA for the CDR3: TGTGCCAGCAGTTACGAACCTGGGGGCAGCGGGGAGCTGTTTTTT. This codes for CASSYEPGGSGELFF.